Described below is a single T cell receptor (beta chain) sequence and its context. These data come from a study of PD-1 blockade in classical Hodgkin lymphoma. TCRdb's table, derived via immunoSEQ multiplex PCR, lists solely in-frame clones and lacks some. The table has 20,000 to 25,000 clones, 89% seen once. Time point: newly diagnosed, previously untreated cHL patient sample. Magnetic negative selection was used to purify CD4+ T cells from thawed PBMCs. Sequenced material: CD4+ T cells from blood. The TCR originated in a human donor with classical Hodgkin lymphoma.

The CDR3 spells CASSLPGRNEQYF. CDR3 nucleotides: TGTGCCAGCAGCTTACCAGGGAGGAACGAGCAGTACTTC. The V call is TRBV7-9, the J call TRBJ2-7; possibly TRBD2 for D (6 bases). V gave up 2 bases and J gave up 5 bases, with 10 bases separating them. The germline gives CDR1 SEHNR, CDR2 FQNEAQ (reference sequence). The CDR3 totals 13 residues.